This entry lists 21 T cell receptor beta chains sequenced from one sample in a study of monozygotic twins with cystic fibrosis. The data were produced by immunoSEQ multiplex PCR, yet TCRdb's version contains in-frame clones alone and is incomplete. This table holds 13,000 or so clones, approximately 92% found once. Material: blood. The receptors were sampled from a boy aged 10-17 years with cystic fibrosis.

The chain recombines TRBV7-2 with TRBJ1-4; TRBD1 matches at 8 bases. The V gene's germline CDR1 is SGHTA and CDR2 FQGNSA. With 1 base clipped from V and 5 bases from J, the junction kept 0 bases outside the gene matches. CDR3 length: 14 amino acids. The CDR3 sequence is CASSLDRGNEKLFF. The CDR3 coding sequence is TGTGCCAGCAGCTTAGACAGGGGGAATGAAAAACTGTTTTTT.

This clone was seen only once. This rearrangement joins TRBV9 to TRBJ2-3; 9 bases map to TRBD2. Losses at the gene ends were 4 bases for V and 0 bases for J; bases not matched to a gene: 18. Germline V lookup: CDR1 SGDLS, CDR2 YYNGEE. The CDR3 is 20 residues long. The DNA of the CDR3 is TGTGCCAGCAGCACGCAGGAAGGGGCTAGCGGGAACCCTAGCACAGATACGCAGTATTTT. Translation: CASSTQEGASGNPSTDTQYF. The variable domain in full, with the rest retrieved from reference TRBV9 and TRBJ2-3, is DSGVTQTPKHLITATGQRVTLRCSPRSGDLSVYWYQQSLDQGLQFLIQYYNGEERAKGNILERFSAQQFPDLHSELNLSSLELGDSALYFCASSTQEGASGNPSTDTQYFGPGTRLTVL.

The chain is built from TRBV9 and TRBJ2-1, with D tentatively TRBD1 (7 bases). The CDR3 covers 17 residues. The V and J ends lost 0 bases and 4 bases respectively, with 17 bases between them. Germline V lookup: CDR1 SGDLS, CDR2 YYNGEE. CDR3 sequence (DNA): TGTGCCAGCAGCGTAGTTGGGGGGACAGTCCCGTACAATGAGCAGTTCTTC. This encodes CASSVVGGTVPYNEQFF.

V and J are TRBV20-1 and TRBJ1-4; tentatively, D is TRBD1 (5 bases). The CDR3 has 10 residues. Trimming left V 4 bases short and J 16 bases short, with 13 bases between. Germline CDR1 reads DFQATT; CDR2 reads SNEGSKA (reference sequence). In DNA form, the CDR3 reads TGCAGTGCTACCCGGGGGACCGGGTTTTTT. It specifies CSATRGTGFF.

J is TRBJ1-4 and V is TRBV29-1; D remains unclear. Germline values: CDR1 SQVTM, CDR2 ANQGSEA. This CDR3 comprises 11 residues. Trimming left V 5 bases short and J 4 bases short, with 5 bases between. This CDR3 reads CSVFRNEKLFF. The CDR3 bases are TGCAGCGTTTTTCGTAATGAAAAACTGTTTTTT.

The chain combines TRBV18 with TRBJ1-3; 8 positions agree with TRBD1. The germline V gene has CDR1 KGHSH and CDR2 LQKENI. Germline trimming cut 1 base from V and 8 bases from J; bases unmatched to any gene: 13. The CDR3 is 17 amino acids. The CDR3 sequence: CASSPQPPKTGVYTIYF. CDR3 sequence (DNA): TGTGCCAGCTCACCACAACCCCCGAAGACAGGGGTATACACCATATATTTT.

The genes are TRBV6-6 and TRBJ2-1; possibly TRBD1 for D (5 bases). CDR3 length: 15 amino acids. Germline CDR1 and CDR2: MNHNY and SVGAGI (reference sequence). The V end lost 5 bases, the J end lost 5 bases, and 16 bases lay between the germline ends. The CDR3 spells CASSRPTAAHNEQFF. As DNA, the CDR3 is TGTGCCAGCAGTCGCCCGACAGCAGCCCACAATGAGCAGTTCTTC.

The genes are TRBV7-9 and TRBJ1-4; D not certain. The CDR3 sequence is 15 residues long. CDR1 and CDR2 (germline): SEHNR, FQNEAQ (reference sequence). Trimming took 4 bases from V and 0 from J, leaving 9 bases between them. CDR3 region: CASSWETPTNEKLFF. The DNA for the CDR3 is TGTGCCAGCAGCTGGGAGACCCCAACTAATGAAAAACTGTTTTTT.

The rearrangement links TRBV5-8 to TRBJ1-2; D not resolved. V lost 1 base and J lost 2, with 6 bases in between. CDR3 size: 13 residues. Germline V gene data show CDR1 as SGHTS and CDR2 as YDEGEE. The CDR3, as DNA: TGTGCCAGCAGCTTGCAAGAAAACTATGGCTACACCTTC. This translates into CASSLQENYGYTF.

The chain joins TRBV6-4 to TRBJ2-5; TRBD2 matches at 8 bases. The CDR3 consists of 15 residues. V was clipped by 4 bases and J by 5 bases; unmatched bases: 9. Germline assignment: CDR1 MRHNA and CDR2 SNTAGT. The CDR3 nucleotides are TGTGCCAGCAGTGCCGAACCGGGGGGGGTGGAGACCCAGTACTTC. Its translation: CASSAEPGGVETQYF.

The chain joins TRBV29-1 to TRBJ2-3; the D gene could be TRBD1 or TRBD2 (5 bases each). Germline CDR1 SQVTM, CDR2 ANQGSEA. The CDR3 contains 12 residues. Trimming removed 4 bases from V and 6 bases from J, with 11 bases in between. The DNA of the CDR3 is TGCAGCGTTGCGGGGCACAGGGATACGCAGTATTTT. Translated, it gives CSVAGHRDTQYF.

Concerning this clone: One end of the junction fails to match germline, which may point to a read error. The gene calls are TRBV5-1 and TRBJ1-4, with D possibly TRBD1 on 5 matching bases. Germline V gene sequence: CDR1 SGHRS, CDR2 YFSETQ. The CDR3 loop spans 16 amino acids. The DNA of the CDR3 is TGCGCCAGCAGCTCCCTGGCAGGGACGGCTAAGGAAAAACTGTTTTTT. Translating gives CASSSLAGTAKEKLFF.

V gene TRBV4-1 combines with J gene TRBJ2-7, with a possible D match to TRBD2 (5 bases). Trimming shortened V by 0 bases and J by 5 bases, and 11 bases separated the two germline ends. CDR1 is MGHRA and CDR2 is YSYEKL in the germline V gene. This CDR3 spans 14 amino acids. The CDR3 here is CASSQEGPGDEQYF. In nucleotides, the CDR3 is TGCGCCAGCAGCCAAGAGGGCCCCGGGGACGAGCAGTACTTC.

The chain combines TRBV12-5 with TRBJ1-2, with D possibly TRBD1 on 6 matching bases. V shed 2 bases and J shed 4 bases, with 29 bases lying between them. The germline V gene has CDR1 LGHNT and CDR2 FRNRAP. The CDR3 length is 20 residues. The CDR3 coding sequence is TGTGCTAGTGGTTTGTATAACAGGGCTCCAGCTATGAAGTCCAGCTATGGCTACACCTTC. Its protein product is CASGLYNRAPAMKSSYGYTF.

The rearrangement uses TRBV11-2 and TRBJ2-3; D is tentatively TRBD1 or TRBD2 (5 bases each). The CDR3 length is 14 residues. Germline V gives CDR1 SGHAT, CDR2 FQNNGV. Trimming removed 7 bases at V and 2 bases at J, with 13 bases between. CDR3 coding DNA: TGTGCCAGCAACTCTGAGGGGCTCACAGATACGCAGTATTTT. Protein product: CASNSEGLTDTQYF. Complete variable domain (other parts from reference TRBV11-2 and TRBJ2-3): EAGVAQSPRYKIIEKRQSVAFWCNPISGHATLYWYQQILGQGPKLLIQFQNNGVVDDSQLPKDRFSAERLKGVDSTLKIQPAKLEDSAVYLCASNSEGLTDTQYFGPGTRLTVL.

J is TRBJ1-3 and V is TRBV9; D is undetermined. Looked up from germline, CDR1 is SGDLS and CDR2 is YYNGEE. V lost 5 bases to trimming and J lost 2 bases, with 8 bases between them. This CDR3 comprises 13 residues. The CDR3 DNA is TGTGCCAGCAGTCTCGGGCCTGGAAACACCATATATTTT. Translation gives CASSLGPGNTIYF.

The V gene is TRBV30, the J gene TRBJ2-3; weak D call: TRBD1 (6 bases). The CDR3 is 13 amino acids. Germline V lookup: CDR1 GTSNPN, CDR2 SVGIG (reference sequence). Trimming cost V 4 bases and J 5 bases, with 13 bases left between them. The CDR3 sequence is CAWNREREDTQYF. Here the CDR3 DNA reads TGTGCCTGGAACAGGGAAAGAGAAGATACGCAGTATTTT.

The chain couples TRBV29-1 to TRBJ2-5, with a weak D call TRBD2 (5 bases). The J call may be in error: the DNA end matches TRBJ2-7 better. The CDR3 length is 11 residues. Per germline, CDR1 SQVTM and CDR2 ANQGSEA. CDR3 coding DNA: TGCAGCGCTGGGTTCGGGGACGAGCAGTACTTC. It is translated as CSAGFGDEQYF.

The V gene is TRBV7-7, the J gene TRBJ1-1, with TRBD1 identical over 7 bases. The germline gives CDR1 SSHAT, CDR2 FNYEAQ (reference sequence). This CDR3 is 13 amino acids long. The CDR3 DNA sequence: TGTGCTATTAGAACAGGGGATACCGGTGAAGCTTTCTTT. This encodes CAIRTGDTGEAFF. Full variable domain (rest looked up from reference TRBV7-7 and TRBJ1-1): GAGVSQSPRYKVTKRGQDVTLRCDPISSHATLYWYQQALGQGPEFLTYFNYEAQPDKSGLPSDRFSAERPEGSISTLTIQRTEQRDSAMYRCAIRTGDTGEAFFGQGTRLTVV.

The CDR3 coding sequence is TGTGCCAGCAGTTCCGCGGGGGCGGGGGACCATAGGGAGCAGTACTTC. This translates into CASSSAGAGDHREQYF. This rearrangement joins TRBV28 to TRBJ2-7; weak D call: TRBD2 (7 bases). Trimming stripped 4 bases from V and 7 bases from J, with 23 bases between. CDR1 MDHEN and CDR2 SYDVKM come from the germline V gene. The CDR3 consists of 16 residues. Full variable domain (remainder filled in from reference TRBV28 and TRBJ2-7): DVKVTQSSRYLVKRTGEKVFLECVQDMDHENMFWYRQDPGLGLRLIYFSYDVKMKEKGDIPEGYSVSREKKERFSLILESASTNQTSMYLCASSSAGAGDHREQYFGPGTRLTVT.

With respect to this clone: Mismatch with germline at one junction end may stem from a read error. The gene calls are TRBV6-6 and TRBJ1-1; D remains unclear. CDR3 length: 11 amino acids. Germline CDR1 MNHNY, CDR2 SVGAGI (reference sequence). The CDR3 sequence: CASRMNAEAFF. The CDR3 coding sequence is TGTGCCAGCAGAATGAACGCTGAAGCTTTCTTT.